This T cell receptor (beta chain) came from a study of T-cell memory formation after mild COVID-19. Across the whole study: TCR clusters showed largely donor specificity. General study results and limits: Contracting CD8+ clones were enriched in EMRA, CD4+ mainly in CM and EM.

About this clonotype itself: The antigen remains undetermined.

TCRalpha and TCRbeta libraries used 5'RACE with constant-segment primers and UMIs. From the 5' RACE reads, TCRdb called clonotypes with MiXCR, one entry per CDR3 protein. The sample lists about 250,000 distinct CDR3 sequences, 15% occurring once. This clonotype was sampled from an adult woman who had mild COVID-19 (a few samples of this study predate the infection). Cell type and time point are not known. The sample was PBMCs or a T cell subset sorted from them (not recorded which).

CDR3 DNA: TGTGCCAGCTCGCTTGGAGCGGGAGGCACCCAGTACTTC. Protein sequence: CASSLGAGGTQYF. The V and J genes are TRBV18 and TRBJ2-5; the match to TRBD2 covers 9 bases. Germline values: CDR1 KGHSH, CDR2 LQKENI. This CDR3 is 13 amino acids long. V was clipped by 6 bases and J by 8 bases; unmatched bases: 7.